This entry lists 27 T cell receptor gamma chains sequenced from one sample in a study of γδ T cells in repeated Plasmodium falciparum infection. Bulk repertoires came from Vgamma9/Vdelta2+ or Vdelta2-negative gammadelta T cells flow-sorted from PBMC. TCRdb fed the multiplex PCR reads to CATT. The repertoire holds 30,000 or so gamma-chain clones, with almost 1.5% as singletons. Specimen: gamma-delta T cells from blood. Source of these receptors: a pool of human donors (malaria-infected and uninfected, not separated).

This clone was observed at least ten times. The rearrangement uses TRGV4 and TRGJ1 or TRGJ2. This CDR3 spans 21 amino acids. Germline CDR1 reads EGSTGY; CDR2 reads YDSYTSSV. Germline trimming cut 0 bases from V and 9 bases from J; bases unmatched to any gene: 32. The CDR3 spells CATWDGPVSTEGYEATPKKLF. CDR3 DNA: TGTGCCACCTGGGATGGGCCGGTTTCGACGGAGGGCTACGAGGCAACACCTAAGAAACTCTTT.

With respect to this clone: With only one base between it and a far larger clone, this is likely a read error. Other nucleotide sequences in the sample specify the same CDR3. As DNA, the CDR3 is TGTGCCTTGTGGGAGCTCGGGGTAGCTAAGAAGAAACTCTTT. Its protein product is CALWELGVAKKKLF. The rearrangement joins TRGV9 to TRGJ1 or TRGJ2. TCRdb supplies no J gene; here it was assigned by aligning the nucleotide sequence to germline. The CDR3 spans 14 residues. Unmatched junction bases numbered 15, after V lost 3 bases and J lost 10 bases. The germline CDR1 and CDR2 sequences are GITISATS and ISYDGTV (reference sequence).

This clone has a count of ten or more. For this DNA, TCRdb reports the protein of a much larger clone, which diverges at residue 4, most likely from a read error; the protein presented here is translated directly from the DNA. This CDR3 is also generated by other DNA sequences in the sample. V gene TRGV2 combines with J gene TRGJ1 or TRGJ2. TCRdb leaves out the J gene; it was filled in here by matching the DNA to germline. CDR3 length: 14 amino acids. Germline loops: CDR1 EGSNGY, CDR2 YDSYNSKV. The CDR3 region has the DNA TGTGCCACCAGGGACGTAGAGAATTATTATAAGAAACTCTTT. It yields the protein CATRDVENYYKKLF.

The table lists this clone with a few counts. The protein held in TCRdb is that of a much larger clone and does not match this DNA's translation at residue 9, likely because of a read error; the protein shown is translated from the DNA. The CDR3 loop reads CATWEGWIETF. The CDR3 DNA reads TGTGCCACCTGGGAAGGATGGATCGAGACGTTT. No J gene was assigned, while the V gene was called as TRGV2. The CDR3 extends over 11 amino acids. CDR1 and CDR2 (germline): EGSNGY, YDSYNSKV.

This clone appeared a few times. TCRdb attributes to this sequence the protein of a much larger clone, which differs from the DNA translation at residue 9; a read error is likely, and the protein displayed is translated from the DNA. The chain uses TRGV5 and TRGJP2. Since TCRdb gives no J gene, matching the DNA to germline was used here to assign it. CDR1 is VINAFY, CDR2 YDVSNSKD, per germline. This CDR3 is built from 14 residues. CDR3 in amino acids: CATWDGPSGWIKTF. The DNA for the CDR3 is TGTGCCACCTGGGACGGACCTAGTGGTTGGATCAAGACGTTT.

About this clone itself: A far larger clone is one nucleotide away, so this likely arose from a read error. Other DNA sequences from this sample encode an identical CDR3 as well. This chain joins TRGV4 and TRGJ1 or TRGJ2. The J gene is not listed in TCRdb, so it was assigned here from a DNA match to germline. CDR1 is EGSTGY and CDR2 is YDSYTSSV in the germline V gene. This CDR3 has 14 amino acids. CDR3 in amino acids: CATWDGPDYYKKLF. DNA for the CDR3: TGTGCCACCTGGGATGGGCCCGATTACTATAAGAAACTCTTT.

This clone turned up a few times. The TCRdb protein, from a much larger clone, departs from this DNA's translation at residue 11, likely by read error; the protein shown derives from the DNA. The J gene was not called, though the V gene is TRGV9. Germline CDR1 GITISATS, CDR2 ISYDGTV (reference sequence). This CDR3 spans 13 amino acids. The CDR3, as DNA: TGTGCCTTGTGGGAGGTGCGGGGGCGGTTCAGGATATTT. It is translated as CALWEVRGRFRIF.

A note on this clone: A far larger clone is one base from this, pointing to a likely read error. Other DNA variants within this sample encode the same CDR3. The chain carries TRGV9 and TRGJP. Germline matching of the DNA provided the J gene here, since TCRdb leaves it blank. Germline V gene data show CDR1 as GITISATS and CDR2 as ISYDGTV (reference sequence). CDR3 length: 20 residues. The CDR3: CALWEVPTWEKELGKKIKVF. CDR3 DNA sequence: TGTGCCTTGTGGGAGGTCCCAACCTGGGAGAAAGAGTTGGGTAAAAAAATCAAGGTATTT.

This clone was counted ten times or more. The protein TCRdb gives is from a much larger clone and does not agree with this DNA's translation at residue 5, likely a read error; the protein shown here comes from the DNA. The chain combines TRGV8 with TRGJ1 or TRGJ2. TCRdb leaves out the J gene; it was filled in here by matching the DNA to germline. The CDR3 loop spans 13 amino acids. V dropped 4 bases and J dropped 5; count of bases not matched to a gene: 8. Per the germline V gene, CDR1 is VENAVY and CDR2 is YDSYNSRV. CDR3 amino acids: CATWEVPHYKKLF. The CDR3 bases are TGTGCCACCTGGGAAGTCCCCCATTATAAGAAACTCTTT.

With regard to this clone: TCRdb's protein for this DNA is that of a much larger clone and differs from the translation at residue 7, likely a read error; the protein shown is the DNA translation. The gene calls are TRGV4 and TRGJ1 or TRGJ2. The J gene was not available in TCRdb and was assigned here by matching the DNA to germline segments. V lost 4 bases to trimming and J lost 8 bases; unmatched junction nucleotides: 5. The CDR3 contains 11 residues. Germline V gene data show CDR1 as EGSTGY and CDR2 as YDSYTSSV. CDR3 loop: CATWDYDKKLF. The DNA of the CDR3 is TGTGCCACCTGGGACTACGATAAGAAACTCTTT.

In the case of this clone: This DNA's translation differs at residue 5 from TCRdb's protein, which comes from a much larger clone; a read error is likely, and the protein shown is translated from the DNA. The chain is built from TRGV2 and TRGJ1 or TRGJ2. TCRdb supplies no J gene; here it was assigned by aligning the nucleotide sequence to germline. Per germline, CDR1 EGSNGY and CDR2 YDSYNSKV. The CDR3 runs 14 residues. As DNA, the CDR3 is TGTGCCACCTGGGGCGGGATAGGTTATTATAAGAAACTCTTT. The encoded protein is CATWGGIGYYKKLF.

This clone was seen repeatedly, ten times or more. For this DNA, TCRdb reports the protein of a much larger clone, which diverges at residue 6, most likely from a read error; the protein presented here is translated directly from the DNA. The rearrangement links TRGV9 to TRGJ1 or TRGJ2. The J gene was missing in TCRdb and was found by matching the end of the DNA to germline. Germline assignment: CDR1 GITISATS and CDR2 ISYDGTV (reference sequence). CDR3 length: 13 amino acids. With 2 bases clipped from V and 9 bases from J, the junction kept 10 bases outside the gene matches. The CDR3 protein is CALWEAQGIKKLF. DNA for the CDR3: TGTGCCTTGTGGGAGGCGCAGGGTATTAAGAAACTCTTT.

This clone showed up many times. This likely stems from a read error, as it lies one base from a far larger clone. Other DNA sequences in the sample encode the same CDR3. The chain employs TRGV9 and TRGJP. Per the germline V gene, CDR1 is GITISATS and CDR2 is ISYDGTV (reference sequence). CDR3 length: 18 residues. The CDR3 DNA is TGTGCCCTGTGGCAGGTGAGCCGGCAAGAGTTGGGCAAAAAAATCAAGGTATTT. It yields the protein CALWQVSRQELGKKIKVF.

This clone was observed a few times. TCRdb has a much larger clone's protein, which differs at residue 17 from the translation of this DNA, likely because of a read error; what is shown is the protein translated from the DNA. The CDR3 loop is CALWDNHPYSQELGKKVKVF. CDR3 nucleotides: TGTGCCTTGTGGGATAATCACCCCTACTCGCAAGAGTTGGGCAAAAAAGTCAAGGTATTT. The chain carries TRGV9 and TRGJP. TCRdb supplies no J gene; here it was assigned by aligning the nucleotide sequence to germline. CDR1 is GITISATS and CDR2 is ISYDGTV in the germline V gene (reference sequence). CDR3 length: 20 residues.

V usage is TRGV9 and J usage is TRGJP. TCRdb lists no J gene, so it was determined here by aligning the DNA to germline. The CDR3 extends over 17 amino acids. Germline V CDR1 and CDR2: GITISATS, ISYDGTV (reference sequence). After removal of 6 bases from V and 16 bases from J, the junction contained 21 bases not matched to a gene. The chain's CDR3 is CALWRCTGSWAKKIKVF. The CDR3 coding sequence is TGTGCCTTGTGGAGGTGCACCGGGAGTTGGGCAAAAAAAATCAAGGTATTT.

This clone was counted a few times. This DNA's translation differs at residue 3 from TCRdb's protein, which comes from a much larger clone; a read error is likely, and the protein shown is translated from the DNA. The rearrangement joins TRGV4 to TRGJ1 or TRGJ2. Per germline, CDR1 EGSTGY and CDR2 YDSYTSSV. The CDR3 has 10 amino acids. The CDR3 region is CAAWDGKKLF. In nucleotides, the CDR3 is TGTGCCGCCTGGGATGGAAAGAAACTCTTT.

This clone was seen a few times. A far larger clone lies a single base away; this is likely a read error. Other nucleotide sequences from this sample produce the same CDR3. This CDR3 reads CALWEASDEELGKKIKVF. In DNA, the CDR3 is TGTGCCTTGTGGGAGGCATCCGACGAAGAGTTGGGCAAGAAAATCAAGGTATTT. This chain links TRGV9 with TRGJP. The J gene was missing in TCRdb and was found by matching the end of the DNA to germline. Germline V lookup: CDR1 GITISATS, CDR2 ISYDGTV (reference sequence). This CDR3 comprises 18 residues.

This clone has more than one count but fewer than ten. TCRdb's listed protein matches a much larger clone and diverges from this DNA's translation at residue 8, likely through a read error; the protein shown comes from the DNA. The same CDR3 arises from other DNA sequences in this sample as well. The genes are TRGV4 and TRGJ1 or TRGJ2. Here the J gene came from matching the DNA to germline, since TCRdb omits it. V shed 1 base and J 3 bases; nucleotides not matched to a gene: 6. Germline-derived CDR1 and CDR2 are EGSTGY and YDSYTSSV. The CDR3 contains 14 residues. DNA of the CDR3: TGTGCCACCTGGGATGGACGAGTTTATTATAAGAAACTCTTT. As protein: CATWDGRVYYKKLF.

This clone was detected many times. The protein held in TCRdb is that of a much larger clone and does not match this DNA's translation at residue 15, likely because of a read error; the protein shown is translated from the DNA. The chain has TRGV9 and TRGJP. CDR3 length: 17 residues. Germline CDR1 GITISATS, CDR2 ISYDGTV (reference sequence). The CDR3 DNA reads TGTGCCTTGTGGGAGGAACGTCTGGAGTTGGGCAAAAAAATCAGGGTATTT. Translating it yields CALWEERLELGKKIRVF.

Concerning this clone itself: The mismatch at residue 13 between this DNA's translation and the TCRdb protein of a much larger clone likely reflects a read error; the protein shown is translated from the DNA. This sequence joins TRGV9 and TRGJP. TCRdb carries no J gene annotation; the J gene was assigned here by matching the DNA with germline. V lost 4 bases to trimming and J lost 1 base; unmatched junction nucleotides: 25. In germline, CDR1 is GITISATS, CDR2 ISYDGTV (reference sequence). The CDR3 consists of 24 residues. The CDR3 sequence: CALWDVARKLSRGGQELGKKIKVF. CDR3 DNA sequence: TGTGCCTTGTGGGATGTAGCTCGCAAGCTTTCAAGGGGCGGGCAAGAGTTGGGCAAAAAAATCAAGGTATTT.

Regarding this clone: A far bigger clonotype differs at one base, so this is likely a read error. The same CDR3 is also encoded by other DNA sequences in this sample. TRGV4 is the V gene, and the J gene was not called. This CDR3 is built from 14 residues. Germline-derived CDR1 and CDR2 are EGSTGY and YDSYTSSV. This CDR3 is CATWDPFRYSKKLF. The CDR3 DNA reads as TGTGCCACCTGGGATCCTTTCCGGTATTCTAAGAAGCTCTTT.

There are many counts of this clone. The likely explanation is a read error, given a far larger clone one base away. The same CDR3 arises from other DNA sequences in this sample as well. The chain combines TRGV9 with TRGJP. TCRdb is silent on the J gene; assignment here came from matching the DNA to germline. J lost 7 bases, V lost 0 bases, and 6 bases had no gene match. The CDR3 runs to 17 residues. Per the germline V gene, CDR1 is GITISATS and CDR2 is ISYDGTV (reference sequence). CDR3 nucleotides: TGTGCCTTGTGGGAGGTGGTGTCCGAGTTGGGCAAAAAAATCAAGGTATTT. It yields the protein CALWEVVSELGKKIKVF.

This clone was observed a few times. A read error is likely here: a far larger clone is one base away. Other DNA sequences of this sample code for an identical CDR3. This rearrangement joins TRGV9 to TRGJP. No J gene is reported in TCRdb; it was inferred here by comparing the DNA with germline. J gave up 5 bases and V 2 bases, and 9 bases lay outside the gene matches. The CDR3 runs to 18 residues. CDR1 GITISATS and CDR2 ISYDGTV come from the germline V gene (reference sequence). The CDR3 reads CALWEASDEELGKKIKVF. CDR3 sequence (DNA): TGTGCCTTGTGGGAGGCATCCGATGAAGAGTTGGGCAAAAAAATCAAGGTATTT.

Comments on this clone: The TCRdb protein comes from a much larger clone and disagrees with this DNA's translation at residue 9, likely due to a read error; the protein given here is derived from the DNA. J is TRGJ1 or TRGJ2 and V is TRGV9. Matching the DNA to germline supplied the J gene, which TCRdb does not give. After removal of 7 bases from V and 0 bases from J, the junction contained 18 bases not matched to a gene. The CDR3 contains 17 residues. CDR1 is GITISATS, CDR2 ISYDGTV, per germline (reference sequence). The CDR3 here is CALCLHNRRPNYYKKLF. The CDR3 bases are TGTGCCTTGTGTCTCCACAACCGACGACCGAATTATTATAAGAAACTCTTT.

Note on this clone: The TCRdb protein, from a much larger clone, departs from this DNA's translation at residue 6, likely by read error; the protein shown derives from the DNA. The DNA for the CDR3 is TGTGCCACCTGGGACATCCGGGATTGGATCAAGACGTTT. It is translated as CATWDIRDWIKTF. V is TRGV2 and J is TRGJP2. TCRdb leaves out the J gene; it was filled in here by matching the DNA to germline. The CDR3 contains 13 residues. J was trimmed by 8 bases and V by 3 bases; bases with no gene match: 6. From germline, CDR1 is EGSNGY and CDR2 YDSYNSKV.

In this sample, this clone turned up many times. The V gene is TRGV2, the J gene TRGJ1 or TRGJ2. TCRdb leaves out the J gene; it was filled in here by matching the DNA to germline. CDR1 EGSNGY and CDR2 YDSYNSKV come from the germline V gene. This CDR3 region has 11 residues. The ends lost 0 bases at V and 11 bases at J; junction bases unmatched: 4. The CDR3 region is CATWDGKQKLF. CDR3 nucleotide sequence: TGTGCCACCTGGGACGGGAAACAGAAACTCTTT.

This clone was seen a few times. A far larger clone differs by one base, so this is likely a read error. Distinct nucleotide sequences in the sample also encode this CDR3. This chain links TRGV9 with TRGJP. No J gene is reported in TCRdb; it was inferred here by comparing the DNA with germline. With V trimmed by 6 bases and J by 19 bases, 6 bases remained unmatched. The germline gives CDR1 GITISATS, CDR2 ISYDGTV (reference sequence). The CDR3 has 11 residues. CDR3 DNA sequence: TGTGCCTTGTGGTCCGGGAAAATCAAGGTATTT. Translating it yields CALWSGKIKVF.